This TCR beta chain was identified in a study of T cells in Graves' hyperthyroidism and ophthalmopathy. The source material, RNA transcripts, was used to amplify TCR beta CDR3 regions. With the HTBI primer set, the TCR CDR3 went through a first round of RT-PCR. TCRdb passed the multiplex PCR reads through MiXCR, listing each CDR3 protein once. The data show approximately 400,000 distinct CDR3 sequences, 15% to 17% seen once. Patients with uncontrolled infections, other autoimmune diseases, pregnancy or lactation were excluded. V lost 8 bases, J lost 3 bases, and 10 bases lay in between. This CDR3 is built from 12 residues. This clonotype was observed many times.

This chain connects TRBV12-3 or TRBV12-4 to TRBJ1-2; D is undetermined. Source material: blood. This receptor was obtained from a woman aged 18-30 years with Graves' hyperthyroidism. Here the CDR3 DNA reads TGTGCCAGCGGTCACGGATACTATGGCTACACCTTC. Translating it yields CASGHGYYGYTF.